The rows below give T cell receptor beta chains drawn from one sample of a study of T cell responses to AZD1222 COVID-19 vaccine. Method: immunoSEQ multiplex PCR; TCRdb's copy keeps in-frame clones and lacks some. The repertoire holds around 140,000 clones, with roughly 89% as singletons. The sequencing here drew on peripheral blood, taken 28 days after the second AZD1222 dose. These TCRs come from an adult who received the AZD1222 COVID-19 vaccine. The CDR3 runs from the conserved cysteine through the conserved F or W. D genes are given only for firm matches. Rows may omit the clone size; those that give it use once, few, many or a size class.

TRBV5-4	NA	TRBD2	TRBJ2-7	TGTGCCAGCAGCTTCTCTAGCGGGAGTGACGAGCAGTACTTC	CASSFSSGSDEQYF
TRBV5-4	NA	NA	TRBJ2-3	TGTGCCAGCAGCTTACGGCCTTGGAGGAGGGAGGAAGATACGCAGTATTTT	CASSLRPWRREEDTQYF
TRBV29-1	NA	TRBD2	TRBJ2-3	TGCAGCCTCCTGGGTCTAGCGGACACAGATACGCAGTATTTT	CSLLGLADTDTQYF
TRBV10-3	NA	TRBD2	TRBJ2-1	TGTGCCATCAGTGAAATGAGCGGGAGAAATGAGCAGTTCTTC	CAISEMSGRNEQFF
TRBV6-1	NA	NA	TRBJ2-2	TGTGCCAGCAGTGAAGCGGTCAGGGCGAGGGGGGAGCTGTTTTTT	CASSEAVRARGELFF
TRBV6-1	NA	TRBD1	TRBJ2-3	TGTGCCAGCAGTGCCAACAGGGGGCAGAACACAGATACGCAGTATTTT	CASSANRGQNTDTQYF
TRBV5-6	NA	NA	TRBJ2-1	TGTGCCAGCAGCTTGGGGCAGGGCATCAATGAGCAGTTCTTC	CASSLGQGINEQFF
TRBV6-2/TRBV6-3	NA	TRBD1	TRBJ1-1	TGTGCCAGCAGTTACTCGGACAGGGCAAATACCCACACTGAAGCTTTCTTT	CASSYSDRANTHTEAFF
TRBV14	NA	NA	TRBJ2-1	TGTGCCAGCAGCCAAGTCTCTCCTAGTAAAAGCGAGCAGTTCTTC	CASSQVSPSKSEQFF
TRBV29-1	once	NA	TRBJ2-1	TGCAGCGTTGAAGATATAGTGGAGAGGGACTACAATGAGCAGTTCTTC	CSVEDIVERDYNEQFF
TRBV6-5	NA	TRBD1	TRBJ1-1	TGTGCCAGCAGCCCAACAGGGGCCCTGAACACTGAAGCTTTCTTT	CASSPTGALNTEAFF
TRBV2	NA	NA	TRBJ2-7	TGTGCCAGCAGTGAAGCGTCACGAGACCGCTACGAGCAGTACTTC	CASSEASRDRYEQYF
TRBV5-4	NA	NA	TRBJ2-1	TGTGCCAGCAGCCCCAGCGAGGATACTAGGGGCCTCAATGAGCAGTTCTTC	CASSPSEDTRGLNEQFF
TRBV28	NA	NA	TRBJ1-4	TGTGCCAGCAGTCTTCCCCAGCCTGGGGGTAATGAAAAACTGTTTTTT	CASSLPQPGGNEKLFF
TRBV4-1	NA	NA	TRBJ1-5	TGCGCCAGCAGCCTACGGACTGCTAATCAGCCCCAGCATTTT	CASSLRTANQPQHF
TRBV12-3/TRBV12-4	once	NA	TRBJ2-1	TGTGCCAGCAGTTTAGGAACGGCAGCACAGTTCTTC	CASSLGTAAQFF
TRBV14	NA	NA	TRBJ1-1	TGTGCCAGCAGCCAGCACAGGTCGAACACTGAAGCTTTCTTT	CASSQHRSNTEAFF
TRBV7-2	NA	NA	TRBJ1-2	TGTGCCAGCAGCCGGCCCGGGGCTTATGGCTACACCTTC	CASSRPGAYGYTF
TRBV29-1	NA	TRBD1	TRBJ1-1	TGCAGCGTCAAGACAGGGAAGGTCTCGAACACTGAAGCTTTCTTT	CSVKTGKVSNTEAFF
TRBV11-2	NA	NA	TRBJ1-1	TGTGCCAGCAGCCAAGGCCTTAGGGGCCGGAACACTGAAGCTTTCTTT	CASSQGLRGRNTEAFF
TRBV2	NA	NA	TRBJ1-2	TGTGCCAGCAGGAGGGAGGACTATGGCTACACCTTC	CASRREDYGYTF
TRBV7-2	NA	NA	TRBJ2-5	TGTGCCAGCACCTATTTCGGTAGCGGAAACCAAGAGACCCAGTACTTC	CASTYFGSGNQETQYF
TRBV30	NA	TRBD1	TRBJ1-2	TGTGCCTGGATCCTTCCGGGACAGGGTCCCTATGGCTACACCTTC	CAWILPGQGPYGYTF
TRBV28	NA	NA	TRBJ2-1	TGTGCCAGCAGTCCAGGAGGAGGCGGGCAGTTCTTC	CASSPGGGGQFF
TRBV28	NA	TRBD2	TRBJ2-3	TGTGCCAGCAGTTTGTCACTAGCGGGAGTTTCAGATACGCAGTATTTT	CASSLSLAGVSDTQYF
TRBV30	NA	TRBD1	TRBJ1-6	TGTGCCTGGAGTGTGGGACAGGGGAATTCACCCCTCCACTTT	CAWSVGQGNSPLHF
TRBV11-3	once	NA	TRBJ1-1	TGTGCCAGCAGCTTCACAAGCGACACTGAAGCTTTCTTT	CASSFTSDTEAFF
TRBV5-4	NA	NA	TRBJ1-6	TGTGCCAGCAGCTTGAGTCAGGGGATCAATTCACCCCTCCACTTT	CASSLSQGINSPLHF
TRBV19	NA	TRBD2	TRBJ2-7	TGTGCCAGTAGAACTAGCGGGAGCGTCGAGCAGTACTTC	CASRTSGSVEQYF
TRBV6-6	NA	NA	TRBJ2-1	TGTGCCAGCAGTTACACGGGGGGCTCCCAGCAAGAGCAGTTCTTC	CASSYTGGSQQEQFF
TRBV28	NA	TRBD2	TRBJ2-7	TGTGCCAGCAGTCCCCTGGGTACCCTAGCGGTAAGCTCCTACGAGCAGTACTTC	CASSPLGTLAVSSYEQYF
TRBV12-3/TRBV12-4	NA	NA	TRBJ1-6	TGTGCCAGCAGTCGGGAGAGTAATTCACCCCTCCACTTT	CASSRESNSPLHF
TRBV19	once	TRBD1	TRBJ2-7	TGTGCCAGTAGTATCATCTCATCTATGGCGGGACAGGCCGCGTCGGAGCAGTACTTC	CASSIISSMAGQAASEQYF
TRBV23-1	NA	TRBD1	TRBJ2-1	TGCGCCAGCAAATCATCCGGGACAGCAGCGTGGGAGCAGTTCTTC	CASKSSGTAAWEQFF
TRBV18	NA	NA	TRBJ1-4	TGTGCCAGCTCACTCGACGTGGGGGCAGCTAATGAAAAACTGTTTTTT	CASSLDVGAANEKLFF
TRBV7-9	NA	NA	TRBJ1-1	TGTGCCAGCAGGGTCCTGGCCGGGGGGTTCAGGAACACTGAAGCTTTCTTT	CASRVLAGGFRNTEAFF
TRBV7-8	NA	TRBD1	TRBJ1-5	TGTGCCAGCAGCTTAGGTCGACAGGGGAGCAATCAGCCCCAGCATTTT	CASSLGRQGSNQPQHF
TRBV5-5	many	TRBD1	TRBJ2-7	TGTGCCAGCAGCTTGGGCGGGACAGGAGGAGGGCAGTACTTC	CASSLGGTGGGQYF
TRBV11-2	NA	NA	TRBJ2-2	TGTGCCAGCAGCATTTACGGGCAGGGGTCTAACACCGGGGAGCTGTTTTTT	CASSIYGQGSNTGELFF
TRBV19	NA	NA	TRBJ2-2	TGTGCCAGTAGTATAAGTGGGGGAACCGGGGAGCTGTTTTTT	CASSISGGTGELFF
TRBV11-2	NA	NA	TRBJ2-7	TGTGCCAGCAGCTTAGCTCTTTCGGGCTACGAGCAGTACTTC	CASSLALSGYEQYF
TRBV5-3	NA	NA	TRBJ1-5	TGTGCCAGAAGCTCCGGACAGTTTAGCAATCAGCCCCAGCATTTT	CARSSGQFSNQPQHF
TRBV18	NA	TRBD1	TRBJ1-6	TGTGCCAGCTCACCAGGAAACAGGGGAAATTCACCCCTCCACTTT	CASSPGNRGNSPLHF
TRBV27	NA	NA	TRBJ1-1	TGTGCCAGCAGTTTATCCGGGGTCTACACTGAAGCTTTCTTT	CASSLSGVYTEAFF
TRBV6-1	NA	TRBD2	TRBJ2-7	TGTGCCAGCAGTCAAACTAGCGGGTACGAGCAGTACTTC	CASSQTSGYEQYF
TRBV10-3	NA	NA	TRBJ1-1	TGTGCCATCAGTGAGTCGAGTAGCTGGACAGTGAACACTGAAGCTTTCTTT	CAISESSSWTVNTEAFF
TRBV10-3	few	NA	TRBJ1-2	TGTGCCATCAGTGAGTCGATACCCCAGGCCCACCGACCCGGCTACACCTTC	CAISESIPQAHRPGYTF
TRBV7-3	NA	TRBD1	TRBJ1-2	TGTGCCAGCAGCTCCGACAGGGGGCACGGCTACACCTTC	CASSSDRGHGYTF